Listed below are T cell receptor beta chains from one sample, sequenced in a study of shared clonotypes between healthy human individuals. The protocol was immunoSEQ multiplex PCR, while the TCRdb copy is restricted to in-frame clones and leaves out a portion. In the table there are about 2 million clones, around 96% of which are singletons. Sequencing was carried out using naive CD8+ T cells sorted from blood. All receptors derive from a man younger than 35 in good health. Both conserved end residues are part of each CDR3. Fields, in order: J gene, V gene, clone size, D gene, CDR3 length, CDR3 protein, CDR3 DNA. The D gene is left open where the match is weak. The listing skips clone size in some rows; elsewhere it reads once, few, many or a size class.

j_gene: TRBJ2-3; v_gene: TRBV4-3; abundance: NA; d_gene: NA; len: 14; CDR3aa: CASSQVAPTDTQYF; CDR3nt: TGCGCCAGCAGCCAAGTTGCTCCCACAGATACGCAGTATTTT
j_gene: TRBJ1-1; v_gene: TRBV2; abundance: NA; d_gene: NA; len: 15; CDR3aa: CASSEFNLPNTEAFF; CDR3nt: TGTGCCAGCAGTGAATTCAACCTTCCGAACACTGAAGCTTTCTTT
j_gene: TRBJ2-1; v_gene: TRBV7-3; abundance: once; d_gene: TRBD2; len: 18; CDR3aa: CASSLIGLAGGSYNEQFF; CDR3nt: TGTGCCAGCAGCTTAATTGGGCTAGCGGGGGGATCCTACAATGAGCAGTTCTTC
j_gene: TRBJ1-5; v_gene: TRBV19; abundance: NA; d_gene: NA; len: 15; CDR3aa: CASSTWDGVNQPQHF; CDR3nt: TGTGCCAGTAGTACTTGGGACGGCGTCAATCAGCCCCAGCATTTT
j_gene: TRBJ2-7; v_gene: TRBV4-2; abundance: NA; d_gene: NA; len: 14; CDR3aa: CASSQDPGSYEQYF; CDR3nt: TGTGCCAGCAGCCAAGATCCGGGGAGTTACGAGCAGTACTTC
j_gene: TRBJ1-1; v_gene: TRBV20-1; abundance: NA; d_gene: NA; len: 10; CDR3aa: CSARITEAFF; CDR3nt: TGCAGTGCTAGGATCACTGAAGCTTTCTTT
j_gene: TRBJ2-1; v_gene: TRBV5-1; abundance: NA; d_gene: TRBD2; len: 15; CDR3aa: CASSLTSGAYNEQFF; CDR3nt: TGCGCCAGCAGCCTAACTAGCGGTGCCTACAATGAGCAGTTCTTC
j_gene: TRBJ2-7; v_gene: TRBV10-1; abundance: once; d_gene: NA; len: 11; CDR3aa: CASSEGEEQYF; CDR3nt: TGCGCCAGCAGTGAGGGGGAAGAGCAGTACTTC
j_gene: TRBJ2-7; v_gene: TRBV9; abundance: NA; d_gene: NA; len: 13; CDR3aa: CASSPRTGDEQYF; CDR3nt: TGTGCCAGCAGCCCGAGGACGGGGGACGAGCAGTACTTC
j_gene: TRBJ2-1; v_gene: TRBV27; abundance: NA; d_gene: TRBD2; len: 15; CDR3aa: CASSLGTSGSFGQFF; CDR3nt: TGTGCCAGCAGTTTAGGGACTAGCGGGAGTTTTGGGCAGTTCTTC
j_gene: TRBJ1-3; v_gene: TRBV7-2; abundance: NA; d_gene: NA; len: 15; CDR3aa: CASSLDIGSGNTIYF; CDR3nt: TGTGCCAGCAGCTTAGACATCGGCTCTGGAAACACCATATATTTT
j_gene: TRBJ2-4; v_gene: TRBV5-6; abundance: NA; d_gene: NA; len: 12; CDR3aa: CASGNSKNIQYF; CDR3nt: TGTGCCAGCGGGAACTCGAAAAACATTCAGTACTTC
j_gene: TRBJ2-2; v_gene: TRBV10-3; abundance: NA; d_gene: TRBD2; len: 15; CDR3aa: CAISERTGGTGELFF; CDR3nt: TGTGCCATCAGTGAGAGGACGGGAGGCACCGGGGAGCTGTTTTTT
j_gene: TRBJ1-3; v_gene: TRBV30; abundance: NA; d_gene: NA; len: 14; CDR3aa: CAWVGLFPADTIYF; CDR3nt: TGTGCCTGGGTGGGGCTTTTCCCCGCGGACACCATATATTTT
j_gene: TRBJ2-3; v_gene: TRBV9; abundance: NA; d_gene: NA; len: 14; CDR3aa: CASSALGGLDTQYF; CDR3nt: TGTGCCAGCAGCGCGCTCGGGGGCCTGGATACGCAGTATTTT
j_gene: TRBJ1-3; v_gene: TRBV29-1; abundance: NA; d_gene: NA; len: 13; CDR3aa: CSVEFRGGNTIYF; CDR3nt: TGCAGCGTTGAATTCCGGGGTGGAAACACCATATATTTT
j_gene: TRBJ2-2; v_gene: TRBV28; abundance: NA; d_gene: NA; len: 14; CDR3aa: CASSFQGHTGELFF; CDR3nt: TGTGCCAGCAGTTTTCAGGGGCACACCGGGGAGCTGTTTTTT
j_gene: TRBJ2-7; v_gene: TRBV7-9; abundance: NA; d_gene: TRBD2; len: 14; CDR3aa: CASSHAGGSYEQYF; CDR3nt: TGTGCCAGCAGCCATGCGGGGGGTTCCTACGAGCAGTACTTC
j_gene: TRBJ2-1; v_gene: TRBV10-2; abundance: NA; d_gene: NA; len: 12; CDR3aa: CASTESFNEQFF; CDR3nt: TGCGCCAGCACGGAGTCTTTTAATGAGCAGTTCTTC
j_gene: TRBJ2-5; v_gene: TRBV4-3; abundance: NA; d_gene: TRBD2; len: 17; CDR3aa: CASSQDREGLAEETQYF; CDR3nt: TGCGCCAGCAGCCAAGATAGAGAGGGACTAGCAGAAGAGACCCAGTACTTC
j_gene: TRBJ1-5; v_gene: TRBV28; abundance: NA; d_gene: NA; len: 17; CDR3aa: CASSSIPRGMRNQPQHF; CDR3nt: TGTGCCAGCAGCTCGATACCCAGGGGAATGCGCAATCAGCCCCAGCATTTT
j_gene: TRBJ2-5; v_gene: TRBV10-1; abundance: once; d_gene: TRBD1; len: 12; CDR3aa: CACPTGQETQYF; CDR3nt: TGCGCCTGCCCGACAGGGCAAGAGACCCAGTACTTC
j_gene: TRBJ2-5; v_gene: TRBV4-1; abundance: many; d_gene: NA; len: 16; CDR3aa: CASSPSNRGGQETQYF; CDR3nt: TGCGCCAGCAGCCCTAGTAACAGGGGAGGGCAAGAGACCCAGTACTTC
j_gene: TRBJ2-5; v_gene: TRBV27; abundance: NA; d_gene: NA; len: 15; CDR3aa: CASSLTGAGHETQYF; CDR3nt: TGTGCCAGCAGTTTAACGGGCGCAGGGCACGAGACCCAGTACTTC
j_gene: TRBJ1-1; v_gene: TRBV14; abundance: NA; d_gene: NA; len: 14; CDR3aa: CASSQAVAGTEAFF; CDR3nt: TGTGCCAGCAGCCAAGCTGTTGCCGGGACTGAAGCTTTCTTT
j_gene: TRBJ1-1; v_gene: TRBV5-4; abundance: NA; d_gene: NA; len: 13; CDR3aa: CASTWAGGTEAFF; CDR3nt: TGTGCCAGCACCTGGGCCGGGGGGACTGAAGCTTTCTTT
j_gene: TRBJ1-2; v_gene: TRBV28; abundance: NA; d_gene: TRBD1; len: 16; CDR3aa: CASSSPAQGENYGYTF; CDR3nt: TGTGCCAGCAGTTCCCCCGCACAGGGGGAAAACTATGGCTACACCTTC
j_gene: TRBJ2-1; v_gene: TRBV5-1; abundance: NA; d_gene: TRBD2; len: 14; CDR3aa: CASSFPSGRAEQFF; CDR3nt: TGCGCCAGCAGCTTCCCTAGCGGGAGGGCTGAGCAGTTCTTC
j_gene: TRBJ1-1; v_gene: TRBV7-9; abundance: NA; d_gene: TRBD1; len: 14; CDR3aa: CASRRQGVNTEAFF; CDR3nt: TGTGCCAGCAGAAGACAGGGAGTGAACACTGAAGCTTTCTTT
j_gene: TRBJ1-2; v_gene: TRBV9; abundance: NA; d_gene: NA; len: 10; CDR3aa: CASSPGGYTF; CDR3nt: TGTGCCAGCAGCCCGGGTGGCTACACCTTC
j_gene: TRBJ1-1; v_gene: TRBV7-2; abundance: NA; d_gene: NA; len: 14; CDR3aa: CASSLALANTEAFF; CDR3nt: TGTGCCAGCAGCTTAGCGCTTGCAAATACTGAAGCTTTCTTT
j_gene: TRBJ2-5; v_gene: TRBV28; abundance: NA; d_gene: NA; len: 14; CDR3aa: CASSLLEDQETQYF; CDR3nt: TGTGCCAGCAGTTTATTGGAGGACCAAGAGACCCAGTACTTC
j_gene: TRBJ2-5; v_gene: TRBV5-4; abundance: once; d_gene: NA; len: 16; CDR3aa: CASSRPGGDNQETQYF; CDR3nt: TGTGCCAGCAGCCGCCCCGGGGGTGATAACCAAGAGACCCAGTACTTC
j_gene: TRBJ1-2; v_gene: TRBV27; abundance: NA; d_gene: NA; len: 13; CDR3aa: CASSTAGGGGYTF; CDR3nt: TGTGCCAGCAGTACGGCGGGGGGGGGTGGCTACACCTTC
j_gene: TRBJ1-2; v_gene: TRBV2; abundance: NA; d_gene: NA; len: 16; CDR3aa: CASSEVGWEANYGYTF; CDR3nt: TGTGCCAGCAGTGAAGTAGGATGGGAAGCGAACTATGGCTACACCTTC